The entry that follows covers one T cell receptor (beta chain) sequence. Its target is not known. The source of the sample is a study of cytomegalovirus exposure and HLA in healthy donors. Findings and caveats of the study: Certain indistinguishable V segments, among them TRBV6-2 and TRBV6-3, were excluded. One cluster of highly shared sequence variants probably arose as a sequencing artifact.

PCR employed 60 Vbeta and 13 Jbeta primers. TCRdb keeps only in-frame clones here, not all; method: immunoSEQ multiplex PCR. Here the sample spans 150,000 to 160,000 clones, over 60% being singletons. The germline V gene encodes CDR1 SGHVS and CDR2 FQNEAQ. With 5 bases removed from V and 0 bases from J, the gap between germline ends came to 11 bases. The CDR3 has 16 amino acids. The sequenced material came from PBMCs. V is TRBV7-8 and J is TRBJ2-6, with D unclear. This receptor was obtained from a woman between 40 and 50 years old in good health and CMV-seronegative. The CDR3 coding sequence is TGTGCCAGCAGCAGTCCAGGAAACTCTGGGGCCAACGTCCTGACTTTC. This codes for CASSSPGNSGANVLTF.